A single sample gave rise to the 32 T cell receptor beta chains below, sequenced in a study of early T cells in non-severe SARS-CoV-2 infection. TCRdb redid the calling of the 5' RACE reads with MiXCR, one entry per CDR3 protein. The data show some 49,000 distinct CDR3 sequences, 10% to 15% seen once. The sequenced sample was whole blood. All receptors come from an adult who was a healthcare worker with PCR-confirmed SARS-CoV-2 infection or an uninfected control (not recorded which).

This clonotype came up a few times. V usage is TRBV7-9 and J usage is TRBJ1-5; D may be TRBD1 (5 bases). Germline V CDR1 and CDR2: SEHNR, FQNEAQ (reference sequence). The CDR3 is 15 amino acids. The ends were cut back, 5 bases at V and 6 bases at J, with 17 bases in the middle. The DNA for the CDR3 is TGTGCCAGCAGCCAGTTTGGGGGAGATGGTCAGCCCCAGCATTTT. The encoded protein is CASSQFGGDGQPQHF.

The genes are TRBV5-5 and TRBJ2-7, with D unresolved. The germline V gene encodes CDR1 SGHKS and CDR2 YYEKEE (reference sequence). Between the trimmed V and J ends, which lost 0 bases and 3 bases, there was a span of 10 bases. The CDR3 is made up of 14 amino acids. CDR3 protein: CASSLGDGDYEQYF. Written as DNA, the CDR3 is TGTGCCAGCAGCTTGGGGGATGGGGACTACGAGCAGTACTTC.

This clonotype was seen ten or more times. This chain links TRBV7-9 with TRBJ2-2; maybe TRBD2 (5 bases). Germline assignment: CDR1 SEHNR and CDR2 FQNEAQ (reference sequence). V lost 5 bases and J 8 bases, leaving 24 bases between the germline ends. The CDR3 loop spans 17 amino acids. CDR3 bases: TGTGCCAGCAGCCCCCACCCGGGGAGAGCCGAATCGGGGGAGCTGTTTTTT. The encoded protein is CASSPHPGRAESGELFF.

The CDR3 nucleotides read TGTGCCAGCAGCTCCGGTATCCAGACCCAGTACTTC. The encoded protein is CASSSGIQTQYF. V gene TRBV7-6 combines with J gene TRBJ2-5; no reliable D call. CDR1 SGHVS and CDR2 FNYEAQ come from the germline V gene. The CDR3 has 12 amino acids. The V gene lost 4 bases and the J gene lost 6 bases, with 9 bases spanning the gap.

Only one count was recorded for this clonotype. This sequence joins TRBV5-1 and TRBJ2-7; D is tentatively TRBD1 or TRBD2 (5 bases each). Germline assignment: CDR1 SGHRS and CDR2 YFSETQ. Trimming pared 3 bases from V and 2 bases from J, leaving 12 bases between. The CDR3 is 14 residues long. The CDR3 DNA reads TGCGCCAGCAGCTACGGGACGGCTACCTACGAGCAGTACTTC. Amino acids: CASSYGTATYEQYF.

This clonotype was recorded at least ten times. The chain employs TRBV6-2 or TRBV6-3 and TRBJ1-3; D ambiguous. The V gene's germline CDR1 is MNHEY and CDR2 SVGEGT. Trimming removed 2 bases from V and 0 bases from J, with 2 bases in between. CDR3 size: 13 residues. The CDR3 nucleotides are TGTGCCAGCAGTTACGTCTCTGGAAACACCATATATTTT. The encoded protein is CASSYVSGNTIYF.

This clonotype was recorded at least ten times. The V and J genes are TRBV11-1 and TRBJ2-7; TRBD2 agrees at 10 bases. Germline V gene sequence: CDR1 SGHAT, CDR2 FQDESV (reference sequence). CDR3 length: 15 residues. V gave up 10 bases and J gave up 0 bases; unmatched junction bases: 9. DNA of the CDR3: TGTGCCACTGCCCGGACTAGCGGATTCTCCTACGAGCAGTACTTC. It encodes CATARTSGFSYEQYF.

This clonotype occurred many times. The gene calls are TRBV7-3 and TRBJ2-3, with D possibly being TRBD1 or TRBD2 (6 bases each). CDR3 length: 14 amino acids. V was shortened by 5 bases and J by 2 bases, with 11 bases between the two germline ends. Germline V gene lookup returns CDR1 SGHTA and CDR2 FQGTGA. For the CDR3, the DNA is TGTGCCAGCAGCAGAGGGGGGCCCACAGATACGCAGTATTTT. This encodes CASSRGGPTDTQYF.

In its sample, this clonotype was seen a few times. The rearrangement joins TRBV7-9 to TRBJ1-2, with 9 positions matching TRBD1. After removal of 5 bases from V and 8 bases from J, the junction contained 12 bases not matched to a gene. The germline V gene encodes CDR1 SEHNR and CDR2 FQNEAQ (reference sequence). This CDR3 region has 15 residues. The DNA for the CDR3 is TGTGCCAGCAGCGAAGGGGCCGGGACAGGGAGAGGCTACACCTTC. Translated: CASSEGAGTGRGYTF.

This sequence joins TRBV18 and TRBJ2-7; D remains ambiguous. Between the trimmed V and J ends, which lost 0 bases and 3 bases, there was a span of 9 bases. CDR3 size: 14 residues. The germline CDR1 and CDR2 sequences are KGHSH and LQKENI. CDR3 in amino acids: CASSPPSTNYEQYF. CDR3 DNA: TGTGCCAGCTCACCACCGTCCACAAACTACGAGCAGTACTTC.

This clonotype was found a few times. The chain recombines TRBV6-2 or TRBV6-3 with TRBJ2-7; no clear D. V was shortened by 7 bases and J by 0 bases, with 10 bases between the two germline ends. The germline CDR1 and CDR2 sequences are MNHEY and SVGEGT. The CDR3 has 13 amino acids. Here the CDR3 reads CASTVTASYEQYF. Written as DNA, the CDR3 is TGTGCCAGCACCGTCACTGCCTCCTACGAGCAGTACTTC.

This clonotype has a handful of counts. This chain connects TRBV4-1 to TRBJ1-5; D possibly corresponds to TRBD1 (6 bases). The CDR3 has 16 residues. The V and J ends lost 2 bases and 0 bases respectively, with 11 bases between them. Germline CDR1 MGHRA, CDR2 YSYEKL. Written as DNA, the CDR3 is TGCGCCAGCAGCCAAATCCCAGGGGATAGCAATCAGCCCCAGCATTTT. Translating it yields CASSQIPGDSNQPQHF.

J is TRBJ2-1 and V is TRBV4-1; 10 nucleotides agree with TRBD2. The CDR3 runs 16 residues. V was clipped by 0 bases and J by 6 bases; unmatched bases: 5. Germline V lookup: CDR1 MGHRA, CDR2 YSYEKL. The CDR3 loop reads CASSQDEVAGGNEQFF. As DNA, the CDR3 is TGCGCCAGCAGCCAAGATGAGGTAGCGGGAGGCAATGAGCAGTTCTTC.

The rearrangement uses TRBV29-1 and TRBJ2-5; weak D call: TRBD1 (5 bases). The ends were cut back, 6 bases at V and 0 bases at J, with 8 bases in the middle. The CDR3 contains 12 residues. Per germline, CDR1 SQVTM and CDR2 ANQGSEA. In DNA form, the CDR3 reads TGCAGCGTCTCAGGGTACCAAGAGACCCAGTACTTC. It yields the protein CSVSGYQETQYF.

This clonotype has just a few counts. The chain employs TRBV3-1 and TRBJ2-5; 10 bases align to TRBD2. Looked up from germline, CDR1 is LGHDT and CDR2 is YNNKEL (reference sequence). With 3 bases clipped from V and 2 bases from J, the junction kept 3 bases outside the gene matches. This CDR3 is built from 15 residues. The CDR3 here is CASSQQAGGQETQYF. Written as DNA, the CDR3 is TGTGCCAGCAGCCAGCAAGCGGGGGGGCAAGAGACCCAGTACTTC.

V and J are TRBV30 and TRBJ2-3, with TRBD2 identical over 10 bases. Losses at the gene ends were 1 base for V and 3 bases for J; bases not matched to a gene: 1. Germline CDR1 reads GTSNPN; CDR2 reads SVGIG (reference sequence). This CDR3 has 14 amino acids. The CDR3: CAWSATSGTDTQYF. The DNA of the CDR3 is TGTGCCTGGAGTGCGACTAGCGGGACAGATACGCAGTATTTT.

J is TRBJ2-7 and V is TRBV9, with D perhaps matching TRBD1 (6 bases). Looked up from germline, CDR1 is SGDLS and CDR2 is YYNGEE. CDR3 length: 14 amino acids. The germline V and J ends were trimmed by 4 bases and 5 bases, with 16 bases remaining between them. The CDR3 protein is CASSFQGLFHEQYF. In nucleotides, the CDR3 is TGTGCCAGCAGCTTCCAGGGGCTATTCCACGAGCAGTACTTC.

The rearrangement joins TRBV2 to TRBJ2-3; D might be TRBD1 (5 bases). The germline V and J ends were trimmed by 7 bases and 4 bases, with 12 bases remaining between them. CDR3 length: 13 amino acids. From germline, CDR1 is SNHLY and CDR2 FYNNEI. The CDR3 bases are TGTGCCAGCACCAGGGCCGTCTCAGATACGCAGTATTTT. Amino acid sequence: CASTRAVSDTQYF.

The genes are TRBV6-2 or TRBV6-3 and TRBJ2-1, with 11 positions matching TRBD2. J lost 8 bases, V lost 6 bases, and 15 bases had no gene match. The CDR3 extends over 17 amino acids. From germline, CDR1 is MNHEY and CDR2 SVGEGT. In DNA form, the CDR3 reads TGTGCCAGCAGGGGACTAGCGGCAGATTTTAGTATCTATGAGCAGTTCTTC. Residues: CASRGLAADFSIYEQFF.

The chain joins TRBV7-9 to TRBJ2-3, with 10 bases fitting TRBD1. CDR1 is SEHNR and CDR2 is FQNEAQ in the germline V gene (reference sequence). Trimming at V came to 6 bases and at J to 2 bases, leaving 11 bases not matched to a gene. CDR3 length equals 17 residues. The CDR3 is CASSSLRTGGSTDTQYF. In nucleotides, the CDR3 is TGTGCCAGCAGTAGCCTCCGGACAGGGGGTTCCACAGATACGCAGTATTTT.

J is TRBJ2-2 and V is TRBV14; D perhaps matches TRBD1 (5 bases). Deletions cut 1 base from V and 7 bases from J, with 13 bases between. This CDR3 comprises 15 residues. CDR1 is SGHDN, CDR2 FVKESK, per germline. CDR3 coding DNA: TGTGCCAGCAGCCAAGGAGCAGGGTTGGGCGGGGAGCTGTTTTTT. Protein: CASSQGAGLGGELFF.

This clonotype was counted between two and nine times. The chain combines TRBV28 with TRBJ2-7, with 7 bases identical to TRBD1. This CDR3 is built from 14 residues. The J segment lost 5 bases and the V segment lost 1 base, leaving 5 bases of the junction unmatched. Germline values: CDR1 MDHEN, CDR2 SYDVKM. The CDR3 reads CASSLFEGANEQYF. In DNA form, the CDR3 reads TGTGCCAGCAGTTTATTTGAGGGGGCAAACGAGCAGTACTTC. The whole variable domain, filled in from reference TRBV28 and TRBJ2-7, reads DVKVTQSSRYLVKRTGEKVFLECVQDMDHENMFWYRQDPGLGLRLIYFSYDVKMKEKGDIPEGYSVSREKKERFSLILESASTNQTSMYLCASSLFEGANEQYFGPGTRLTVT.

The sample holds a few counts of this clonotype. DNA of the CDR3: TGCGCCAGCAGCTTGGCCCTAGCGGGAGGGCCAAGCGAGCAGTACTTC. Translation: CASSLALAGGPSEQYF. The chain recombines TRBV5-1 with TRBJ2-7; 12 bases are a match to TRBD2. V trimming: 0 bases; J trimming: 6 bases; junction bases outside the gene matches: 7. Germline V CDR1 and CDR2: SGHRS, YFSETQ. This CDR3 has 16 amino acids. Supplemented by reference TRBV5-1 and TRBJ2-7, the full variable domain reads KAGVTQTPRYLIKTRGQQVTLSCSPISGHRSVSWYQQTPGQGLQFLFEYFSETQRNKGNFPGRFSGRQFSNSRSEMNVSTLELGDSALYLCASSLALAGGPSEQYFGPGTRLTVT.

This chain uses TRBV20-1 with TRBJ1-5; 7 bases map to TRBD1. This CDR3 spans 14 amino acids. The germline CDR1 and CDR2 sequences are DFQATT and SNEGSKA (reference sequence). The V gene end was trimmed by 5 bases and the J gene end by 6 bases; junction bases not matched to a gene: 10. In DNA, the CDR3 is TGCAGTGCTCTCGCAGGGGGAGAGGGTCAGCCCCAGCATTTT. It encodes CSALAGGEGQPQHF.

This clonotype showed up many times. V usage is TRBV11-2 and J usage is TRBJ1-2, with a weak D call TRBD1 (5 bases). Trimming stripped 0 bases from V and 3 bases from J, with 8 bases between. Germline CDR1 is SGHAT and CDR2 is FQNNGV. There are 14 residues in the CDR3. The CDR3 is CASSLEAGHYGYTF. The CDR3 nucleotides read TGTGCCAGCAGCTTAGAGGCAGGGCACTATGGCTACACCTTC.

In its sample, this clonotype was seen many times. The chain combines TRBV29-1 with TRBJ1-5; D gene ambiguous. The CDR3 covers 14 residues. V was trimmed by 6 bases and J by 6 bases, leaving 18 bases between them. Germline CDR1 SQVTM, CDR2 ANQGSEA. This CDR3 is CSVIIEGTRQPQHF. CDR3 nucleotides: TGCAGCGTGATAATAGAGGGAACCCGTCAGCCCCAGCATTTT.

The V and J genes are TRBV29-1 and TRBJ1-2, with TRBD1 matching over 7 bases. This CDR3 spans 13 amino acids. Germline CDR1 reads SQVTM; CDR2 reads ANQGSEA. Trimming removed 4 bases from V and 5 bases from J; junction bases left unmatched: 7. In DNA, the CDR3 is TGCAGCGTTGCCGCCACAGGGGTTTATGGCTACACCTTC. Translating it yields CSVAATGVYGYTF.

This clonotype was observed at least ten times. The chain is built from TRBV4-1 and TRBJ1-6; 8 bases line up with TRBD1. The germline gives CDR1 MGHRA, CDR2 YSYEKL. The length of the CDR3 is 19 residues. V was pared by 3 bases and J by 0 bases, with 10 bases of the junction left unmatched. CDR3 sequence: CASSQPDRELDSYNSPLHF. The DNA for the CDR3 is TGCGCCAGCAGCCAGCCGGACAGGGAATTAGACTCCTATAATTCACCCCTCCACTTT.

This clonotype was observed many times. The J gene is TRBJ1-5, the V gene TRBV7-9; the match to TRBD1 covers 10 bases. The V and J ends lost 1 base and 4 bases, in that order; junction bases with no gene match: 1. The CDR3 length is 15 residues. In germline, CDR1 is SEHNR, CDR2 FQNEAQ (reference sequence). The CDR3 is CASSLVGQGNQPQHF. CDR3 DNA sequence: TGTGCCAGCAGCTTAGTGGGACAGGGGAATCAGCCCCAGCATTTT.

This clonotype was found many times. The chain employs TRBV6-5 and TRBJ1-1; D might be TRBD1 (5 bases). Germline CDR1 reads MNHEY; CDR2 reads SVGAGI. CDR3 length: 17 amino acids. Between the trimmed V and J ends, which lost 4 bases and 5 bases, there was a span of 23 bases. CDR3 nucleotides: TGTGCCAGCAGTTTGACCCGGGTCCAGGGAGCTAGGACTGAAGCTTTCTTT. Translating it yields CASSLTRVQGARTEAFF.

Many counts were recorded for this clonotype. CDR3 in DNA: TGTGCCAGCAGTCCAAGCGGGAGGCCCTCCTACGAGCAGTACTTC. As protein: CASSPSGRPSYEQYF. This chain uses TRBV7-9 with TRBJ2-7; 9 bases map to TRBD2. Germline values: CDR1 SEHNR, CDR2 FQNEAQ (reference sequence). This CDR3 has 15 residues. After removal of 6 bases from V and 0 bases from J, the junction contained 6 bases not matched to a gene.

V usage is TRBV20-1 and J usage is TRBJ2-3; perhaps TRBD1 as D (5 bases). V lost 1 base and J lost 1, with 9 bases in between. The CDR3 has 14 amino acids. Germline loops: CDR1 DFQATT, CDR2 SNEGSKA (reference sequence). CDR3 residues: CSARGLTGTDTQYF. The CDR3 DNA is TGCAGTGCTAGAGGACTGACAGGCACAGATACGCAGTATTTT.